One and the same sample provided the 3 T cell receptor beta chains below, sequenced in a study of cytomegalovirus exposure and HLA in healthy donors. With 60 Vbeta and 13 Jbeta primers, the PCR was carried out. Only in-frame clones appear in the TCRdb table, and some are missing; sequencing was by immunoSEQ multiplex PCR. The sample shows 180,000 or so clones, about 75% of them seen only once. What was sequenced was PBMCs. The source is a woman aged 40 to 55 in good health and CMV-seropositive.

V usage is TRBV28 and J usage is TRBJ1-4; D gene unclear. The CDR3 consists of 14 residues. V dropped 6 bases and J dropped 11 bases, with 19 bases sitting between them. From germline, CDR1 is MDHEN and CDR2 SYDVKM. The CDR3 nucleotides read TGTGCCAGCAGGCAAGGGAGACCCCTTGGGAAACTGTTTTTT. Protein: CASRQGRPLGKLFF.

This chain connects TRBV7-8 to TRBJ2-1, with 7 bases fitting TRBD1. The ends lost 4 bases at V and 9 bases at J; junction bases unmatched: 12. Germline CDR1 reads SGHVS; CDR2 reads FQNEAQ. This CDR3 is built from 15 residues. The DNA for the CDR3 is TGTGCCAGCAGCTCAGACAGGGCCCAGGCCGTTGAGCAGTTCTTC. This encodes CASSSDRAQAVEQFF.

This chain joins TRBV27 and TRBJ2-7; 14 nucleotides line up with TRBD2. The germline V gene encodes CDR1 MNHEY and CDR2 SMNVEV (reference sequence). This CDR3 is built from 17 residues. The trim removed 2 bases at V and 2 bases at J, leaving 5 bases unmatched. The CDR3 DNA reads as TGTGCCAGCAGTTTAGGCCCGGGACTAGCGGGGGCCTACGAGCAGTACTTC. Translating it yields CASSLGPGLAGAYEQYF.